The 7 T cell receptor beta chains below were found in one sample sequenced in a study of Ad26.COV2.S vaccination and SARS-CoV-2 variants. This sample's treatment: over 15 received Ad26.COV2.S at low or high dose, single or two shots; about 5 received placebo; per-sample allocation not given. Repertoires come from day 63 after the first vaccine or placebo injection. TCRdb's copy holds only in-frame clones and misses some; the assay was immunoSEQ multiplex PCR. The sample includes around 340,000 clones, approximately 90% of them seen just once. Sequences were derived from peripheral blood, sampled in a trial of Ad26.COV2.S vaccine versus placebo. Receptor source: a person aged 18-65 years who received the Ad26.COV2.S COVID-19 vaccine or a placebo.

This chain uses TRBV6-5 with TRBJ1-5; the D gene is possibly TRBD1 (6 bases). The germline V gene encodes CDR1 MNHEY and CDR2 SVGAGI. This CDR3 spans 13 amino acids. V gave up 8 bases and J gave up 7 bases, with 15 bases separating them. The CDR3 loop reads CASGTGLWQPQHF. DNA of the CDR3: TGTGCCAGCGGTACAGGGTTATGGCAGCCCCAGCATTTT.

The rearrangement uses TRBV7-3 and TRBJ1-5; D might be TRBD1 (5 bases). This CDR3 comprises 14 residues. Looked up from germline, CDR1 is SGHTA and CDR2 is FQGTGA. Trimming cost V 5 bases and J 7 bases, with 15 bases left between them. In DNA, the CDR3 is TGTGCCAGCAGCCAAGAACCGGGGGTACAGCCCCAGCATTTT. Residues: CASSQEPGVQPQHF.

This rearrangement joins TRBV11-2 to TRBJ2-1; 8 positions agree with TRBD2. The CDR3 is 18 amino acids. CDR1 and CDR2 from the germline V gene are SGHAT and FQNNGV. V lost 0 bases to trimming and J lost 0 bases; unmatched junction nucleotides: 7. CDR3 sequence reads: CASSLERGGGSSYNEQFF. The DNA for the CDR3 is TGTGCCAGCAGCTTAGAGAGGGGCGGGGGGAGCTCCTACAATGAGCAGTTCTTC.

V and J are TRBV11-2 and TRBJ2-3; unclear D gene. This CDR3 spans 12 amino acids. CDR1 and CDR2 (germline): SGHAT, FQNNGV. The germline V and J ends were trimmed by 5 bases and 4 bases, with 7 bases remaining between them. CDR3 region: CASSPTPDTQYF. As DNA, the CDR3 is TGTGCCAGCAGCCCCACCCCAGATACGCAGTATTTT.

CDR3 sequence reads: CASSPKPQGQGARGNTIYF. CDR3 DNA: TGTGCCAGCAGCCCCAAGCCCCAGGGACAGGGGGCGCGGGGAAACACCATATATTTT. This sequence joins TRBV7-9 and TRBJ1-3; 12 bases are shared with TRBD1. The CDR3 length is 19 residues. V shed 5 bases and J 4 bases; nucleotides not matched to a gene: 15. Germline loops: CDR1 SEHNR, CDR2 FQNEAQ (reference sequence).

The chain links TRBV7-3 to TRBJ2-1; TRBD2 matches 9 bases. The V gene end was trimmed by 0 bases and the J gene end by 7 bases; junction bases not matched to a gene: 4. Looked up from germline, CDR1 is SGHTA and CDR2 is FQGTGA. This CDR3 contains 15 residues. The CDR3 sequence is CASSLTSGGPNEQFF. CDR3 DNA sequence: TGTGCCAGCAGCTTAACTAGCGGGGGCCCGAATGAGCAGTTCTTC.

The chain recombines TRBV6-2 or TRBV6-3 with TRBJ1-6; 9 nucleotides agree with TRBD1. The CDR3 spans 16 residues. Per the germline V gene, CDR1 is MNHEY and CDR2 is SVGEGT. With 5 bases clipped from V and 7 bases from J, the junction kept 9 bases outside the gene matches. The CDR3 is CASSGHRGQRNSPLHF. The CDR3 nucleotides read TGTGCCAGCAGTGGCCACAGGGGGCAAAGGAATTCACCCCTCCACTTT.